This paragraph reports one T cell receptor beta chain. Its antigen is still unknown. There are no base qualities to consult, and no much larger clone falls within one base. The sample belongs to a study of OX40 agonist ivuxolimab in advanced cancers. Concerning the study at large: Ivuxolimab was an agonistic, fully human IgG2 monoclonal antibody directed against OX40 (CD134), a costimulatory receptor. Intravenous ivuxolimab was administered to patients every 2 weeks at six dose levels: 0.01, 0.1, 0.3, 1.5, 3 and 10 mg/kg. Of the 50 to 55 patients in dose escalation, some 20 had hepatocellular carcinoma, some 15 had melanoma, 9 had renal cell carcinoma and 9 had head and neck cancer. In the dose-escalation cohort, 70% to 90% of patients were male, and the mean age was roughly 60 years with a range of about 20 to 80. Prior anti-PD-1, anti-PD-L1 or anti-CTLA-4 therapy was permitted, and checkpoint inhibitors had been received by about two fifths of dose-escalation patients. Partial responses were achieved by three dose-escalation patients, of whom one had hepatocellular carcinoma and two had cutaneous melanoma. Peripheral TCRbeta sequencing aimed to test whether ivuxolimab altered TCR sequence diversity and caused clonal T-cell expansion. The paper covers the monotherapy dose-escalation part of the phase I ivuxolimab trial, which included N = 52 patients.

The paper as a whole reports these results and caveats: In the 0.1-3.0 mg/kg groups, partial responders had among the lowest normalized peripheral clonal expansion, particularly in CD8+ T cells. At doses of 0.1 to 3.0 mg/kg, clonal expansion of both CD4+ and CD8+ blood T cells was observed from baseline to week 6. Low levels of normalized T-cell clonal expansion were also shown by some nonresponding patients. Which antigens the clonally expanded peripheral T cells were specific for was not determined. After ivuxolimab, CD8+ T cells had more expanded clones than CD4+ T cells on average.

Genomic DNA was extracted from sorted cells for sequencing of the TCRbeta CDR3 region. The immunoSEQ Assay was used for sequencing of TCRbeta CDR3 regions. The immuneACCESS repertoire file appears here via TCRdb, limited to in-frame rearrangements. These files lack a portion of the clones; in checked studies, under half of the deficit traces to unresolved V genes, and the cause of the others is not known. For this sample there are 85,000 to 90,000 clones; 75% to 90% appear just once. The top ten clonotypes cover 0.2% to 0.25% of the sample. Taken from cysteine to phenylalanine, the CDR3 has 16 residues. Only the CDR3 region is kept as DNA, spanning 48 bases read in frame from base 1. CDR1 MNHNS and CDR2 SASEGT are derived from the germline V gene. Trimming takes 1 base from V and 4 bases from J, and the germline ends sit 16 bases apart. The trial excluded patients who had a history of autoimmune disease or were on systemic immunosuppression. In every dose cohort, peripheral blood was drawn for TCR sequencing at baseline, cycle 4 day 1, and cycle 7 day 1. The samples were taken from a phase I, first-in-human, multicenter, open-label dose-escalation trial of ivuxolimab. Adults with locally advanced or metastatic head and neck squamous cell, hepatocellular, melanoma or renal cell carcinoma were enrolled in the trial. Before TCR sequencing, CD4+ T cells and CD8+ T cells from peripheral blood were sorted into separate populations.

Sequencing used CD4+ or CD8+ T cells sorted from blood, obtained in a trial of the OX40 agonist ivuxolimab. The chain joins TRBV6-1 to TRBJ1-2, and TRBD1 may be the D gene, going by 6 matching bases. The receptor was derived from an adult with an advanced solid tumor such as melanoma, head and neck, liver or kidney cancer. The encoded CDR3 is CASSEGGGAYIYGYTF. The nucleotide sequence reads as follows: TGTGCCAGCAGTGAAGGAGGGGGGGCCTACATCTATGGCTACACCTTC.